The following is a T cell receptor beta chain sequence with its context. The CDR3 spans 14 residues. Germline CDR1 and CDR2: SEHNR and FQNEAQ (reference sequence). V was trimmed by 1 base and J by 6 bases, leaving 11 bases between them. Profiling relied on immunoSEQ multiplex PCR, and the TCRdb table lists in-frame clones only, not all of them. There are around 130,000 clones in the sample; 77% occur only once, and 20% lies in the top ten. The data derive from a study of blood T cell repertoires in COVID-19. The wider study: From the United States, Italy and Spain came samples of acute and convalescent COVID-19. The analysed material was cDNA or gDNA that came from T cells, B-cell-depleted T cells, or PBMCs.

This chain joins TRBV7-9 and TRBJ2-3; D is unresolved. Sequences were obtained from peripheral blood. This receptor was identified in an elderly man with acute or convalescent COVID-19. The CDR3, as DNA: TGTGCCAGCAGCTTAGTTAAACGGTTGGATACGCAGTATTTT. It yields the protein CASSLVKRLDTQYF.